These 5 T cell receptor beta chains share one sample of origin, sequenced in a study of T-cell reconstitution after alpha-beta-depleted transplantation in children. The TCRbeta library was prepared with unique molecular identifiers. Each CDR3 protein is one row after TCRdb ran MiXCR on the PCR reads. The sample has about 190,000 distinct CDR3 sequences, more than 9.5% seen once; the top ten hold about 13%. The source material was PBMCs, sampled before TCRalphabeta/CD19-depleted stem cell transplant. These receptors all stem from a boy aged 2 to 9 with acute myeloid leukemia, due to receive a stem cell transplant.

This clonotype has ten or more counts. The CDR3 region has the DNA TGCGCCAGCAGCTTGGTCTGGAGGGAGACCCAGTACTTC. Protein sequence: CASSLVWRETQYF. This chain uses TRBV5-1 with TRBJ2-5, with D maybe TRBD2 (5 bases). V was clipped by 0 bases and J by 5 bases, with 8 bases between them. CDR1 is SGHRS, CDR2 YFSETQ, per germline. The length of the CDR3 is 13 residues.

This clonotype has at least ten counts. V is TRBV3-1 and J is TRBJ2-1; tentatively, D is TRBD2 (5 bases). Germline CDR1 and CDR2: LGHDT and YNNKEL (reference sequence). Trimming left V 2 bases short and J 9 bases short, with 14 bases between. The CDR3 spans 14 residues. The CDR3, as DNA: TGTGCCAGCAGCCAATTTAGCGAAGTGGGTGAGCAGTTCTTC. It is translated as CASSQFSEVGEQFF.

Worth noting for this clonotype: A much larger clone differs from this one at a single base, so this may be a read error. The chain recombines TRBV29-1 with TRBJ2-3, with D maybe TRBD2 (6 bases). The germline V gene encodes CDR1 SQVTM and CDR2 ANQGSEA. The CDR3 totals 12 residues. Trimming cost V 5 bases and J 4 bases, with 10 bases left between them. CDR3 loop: CSVHSGADTQYF. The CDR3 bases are TGCAGCGTTCATAGCGGCGCAGATACGCAGTATTTT.

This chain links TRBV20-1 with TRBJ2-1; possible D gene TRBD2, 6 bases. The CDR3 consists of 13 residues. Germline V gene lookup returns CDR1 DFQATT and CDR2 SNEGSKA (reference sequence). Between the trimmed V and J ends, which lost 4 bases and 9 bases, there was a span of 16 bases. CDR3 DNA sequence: TGCAGTGCTATCCCGACTAGTAACGGTGAGCAGTTCTTC. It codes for CSAIPTSNGEQFF.

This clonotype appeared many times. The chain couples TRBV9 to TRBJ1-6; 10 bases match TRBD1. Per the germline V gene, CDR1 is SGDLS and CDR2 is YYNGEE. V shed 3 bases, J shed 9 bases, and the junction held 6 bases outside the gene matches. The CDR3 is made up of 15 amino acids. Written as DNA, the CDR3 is TGTGCCAGCAGCGCCGGGACAGGGGTCGTTTCACCCCTCCACTTT. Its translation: CASSAGTGVVSPLHF.